These 7 T cell receptor beta chains were all obtained from the same sample, sequenced in a study of CD8+ T cells in alopecia areata (dated by TCRdb to the late 2010s). Library preparation used the immunoSEQ multiplex PCR assay. RNA was extracted from all samples and reverse transcribed into cDNA as template for TCR sequencing. Drawn from immuneACCESS, this table holds only the in-frame rearrangements with V and J called that TCRdb kept. Clones are partly lost; checked studies trace under half to an unresolved V gene and leave the rest unexplained. The sample contains about 100,000 clones, 55% to 70% of them found a single time. The top ten constitute more than 20% of the sample. The specimen sequenced was NKG2D-low CD8+ T cells sorted from blood. According to the study, the label for this sample's cell subset or site signals: sorted CD8+ NKG2D-low blood T cells. The receptors were gathered from a human donor with alopecia areata.

This sequence joins TRBV7-9 and TRBJ2-5; tentative D call: TRBD2 (6 bases). V lost 4 bases and J lost 3, with 15 bases in between. Germline V CDR1 and CDR2: SEHNR, FQNEAQ (reference sequence). This CDR3 has 15 amino acids. The CDR3 is CASSSTWGVKETQYF. The CDR3 region has the DNA TGTGCCAGCAGCTCTACGTGGGGGGTTAAAGAGACCCAGTACTTC.

With respect to this clone: This specimen includes other DNA sequences encoding the same CDR3. This chain joins TRBV27 and TRBJ1-2; 7 bases agree with TRBD1. The CDR3 loop spans 12 amino acids. The germline gives CDR1 MNHEY, CDR2 SMNVEV (reference sequence). Losses at the gene ends were 5 bases for V and 4 bases for J; bases not matched to a gene: 1. DNA of the CDR3: TGTGCCAGCAGTCCAGGGGGCTATGGCTACACCTTC. The encoded protein is CASSPGGYGYTF.

The chain recombines TRBV29-1 with TRBJ2-7; D is uncertain. Germline CDR1 is SQVTM and CDR2 is ANQGSEA. The CDR3 runs to 13 residues. V shed 4 bases and J shed 2 bases, with 12 bases lying between them. This CDR3 is CSVAPGQTYEQYF. CDR3 nucleotide sequence: TGCAGCGTTGCCCCGGGCCAGACCTACGAGCAGTACTTC.

The J gene is TRBJ2-4, the V gene TRBV19, with 8 bases fitting TRBD1. The J segment lost 6 bases and the V segment lost 5 bases, leaving 12 bases of the junction unmatched. Germline CDR1 and CDR2: LNHDA and SQIVND (reference sequence). The CDR3 has 16 residues. This CDR3 is CASSARLRGRGNIQYF. The CDR3 region has the DNA TGTGCCAGTAGTGCCCGTCTCAGGGGGCGGGGAAACATTCAGTACTTC.

This chain joins TRBV28 and TRBJ2-7; D perhaps matches TRBD1 (6 bases). Germline V gene data show CDR1 as MDHEN and CDR2 as SYDVKM. V was trimmed by 2 bases and J by 2 bases, leaving 7 bases between them. This CDR3 comprises 13 residues. The CDR3, as DNA: TGTGCCAGCAGTTTAGGGACACCCTACGAGCAGTACTTC. Protein sequence: CASSLGTPYEQYF. The complete variable domain, with remaining parts taken from reference TRBV28 and TRBJ2-7, reads DVKVTQSSRYLVKRTGEKVFLECVQDMDHENMFWYRQDPGLGLRLIYFSYDVKMKEKGDIPEGYSVSREKKERFSLILESASTNQTSMYLCASSLGTPYEQYFGPGTRLTVT.

DNA of the CDR3: TGCAGCTCCCTATGGGCAACTGAAGCTTTCTTT. Its protein product is CSSLWATEAFF. The V call is TRBV29-1, the J call TRBJ1-1; no reliable D call. Germline CDR1 is SQVTM and CDR2 is ANQGSEA. This CDR3 contains 11 residues. Trimming took 8 bases from V and 5 from J, leaving 12 bases between them.

This clone was observed once. This chain connects TRBV28 to TRBJ2-4, with D perhaps matching TRBD1 or TRBD2 (5 bases each). Between the trimmed V and J ends, which lost 3 bases and 0 bases, there was a span of 15 bases. Germline V lookup: CDR1 MDHEN, CDR2 SYDVKM. The CDR3 runs 17 residues. Written as DNA, the CDR3 is TGTGCCAGCAGTTTGGGGGACGGAGCACGAGCCAAAAACATTCAGTACTTC. Residues: CASSLGDGARAKNIQYF.